What follows are 14 T cell receptor beta chains derived from one specimen sequenced in a study of T cell responses to AZD1222 COVID-19 vaccine. Clones were read by immunoSEQ multiplex PCR, and TCRdb kept only the in-frame ones, dropping some. The table shows about 150,000 clones, with 88% occurring only once. The sequenced sample was peripheral blood, obtained 28 days after the second dose of the MenACWY control vaccine. The receptor source for this set is an adult who received the MenACWY meningococcal vaccine as a control.

The chain employs TRBV28 and TRBJ1-2; 8 nucleotides line up with TRBD1. V gave up 10 bases and J gave up 5 bases; unmatched junction bases: 18. The CDR3 has 16 residues. CDR1 and CDR2 from the germline V gene are MDHEN and SYDVKM. This CDR3 reads CATSPGQARPGYGYTF. The CDR3 DNA reads TGTGCCACCTCGCCGGGACAGGCCCGACCGGGTTATGGCTACACCTTC.

The chain is built from TRBV11-3 and TRBJ2-1, with unresolved D. The CDR3 has 12 residues. V lost 3 bases to trimming and J lost 10 bases, with 10 bases between them. Per germline, CDR1 SGHNT and CDR2 YENEEA. The CDR3 DNA reads as TGTGCCAGCAGCTTGATTATGGAAGAGCAGTTCTTC. Its translation: CASSLIMEEQFF.

The chain recombines TRBV4-1 with TRBJ2-7; TRBD2 matches 7 bases. V shed 3 bases, J shed 5 bases, and the junction held 7 bases outside the gene matches. The length of the CDR3 is 14 residues. The germline gives CDR1 MGHRA, CDR2 YSYEKL. The CDR3 sequence: CASSHTGTKDEQYF. Here the CDR3 DNA reads TGCGCCAGCAGCCATACCGGGACTAAGGACGAGCAGTACTTC.

The CDR3 nucleotides read TGTGCCTGGGACAGCTCTGGGGCCAACGTCCTGACTTTC. This translates into CAWDSSGANVLTF. The rearrangement uses TRBV30 and TRBJ2-6; tentatively, D is TRBD1 (5 bases). Germline V gene data show CDR1 as GTSNPN and CDR2 as SVGIG (reference sequence). V lost 5 bases, J lost 0 bases, and 5 bases lay in between. The CDR3 consists of 13 residues.

The rearrangement uses TRBV6-1 and TRBJ1-6, with D hard to call. From germline, CDR1 is MNHNS and CDR2 SASEGT. V was shortened by 2 bases and J by 1 base, with 12 bases between the two germline ends. CDR3 size: 17 residues. DNA for the CDR3: TGTGCCAGCAGTGAACGAAGGGCGGGATCCTATAATTCACCCCTCCACTTT. As protein: CASSERRAGSYNSPLHF.

This clone was detected once. The chain employs TRBV6-1 and TRBJ2-3, with D unresolved. V lost 1 base and J lost 0, with 8 bases in between. Germline values: CDR1 MNHNS, CDR2 SASEGT. The length of the CDR3 is 15 residues. CDR3 sequence: CASSEDSTSTDTQYF. DNA of the CDR3: TGTGCCAGCAGTGAAGACAGTACTAGCACAGATACGCAGTATTTT.

This clone showed up just a few times. For the CDR3, the DNA is TGTGCCAGCAGCTTAGGACGGGGAGAGACCCAGTACTTC. Translation: CASSLGRGETQYF. The chain combines TRBV7-6 with TRBJ2-5; maybe TRBD2 (5 bases). Germline V lookup: CDR1 SGHVS, CDR2 FNYEAQ. The CDR3 consists of 13 residues. Trimming removed 1 base at V and 4 bases at J, with 7 bases between.

The chain employs TRBV5-1 and TRBJ1-6, with D unresolved. The V end lost 0 bases, the J end lost 11 bases, and 18 bases lay between the germline ends. Germline lookup yields CDR1 SGHRS and CDR2 YFSETQ. The length of the CDR3 is 16 residues. For the CDR3, the DNA is TGCGCCAGCAGCTTGGTCATCACGGGTCCGACGGCACCCCTCCACTTT. Translation: CASSLVITGPTAPLHF.

The J gene is TRBJ1-1, the V gene TRBV4-2, with a possible D match to TRBD1 (6 bases). Per the germline V gene, CDR1 is LGHNA and CDR2 is YNFKEQ. This CDR3 region has 16 residues. Deletions cut 1 base from V and 5 bases from J, with 17 bases between. DNA for the CDR3: TGTGCCAGCAGCCAAGTAACGACGACAGGAGGGACTGAAGCTTTCTTT. Encoded protein: CASSQVTTTGGTEAFF.

The chain recombines TRBV7-9 with TRBJ2-7, with a tentative D call TRBD2 (5 bases). Germline V lookup: CDR1 SEHNR, CDR2 FQNEAQ (reference sequence). Trimming left V 4 bases short and J 3 bases short, with 13 bases between. The CDR3 sequence is 14 residues long. For the CDR3, the DNA is TGTGCCAGCAGCTCAGCGGTGCGCGGCTACGAGCAGTACTTC. It encodes CASSSAVRGYEQYF.

This chain connects TRBV7-3 to TRBJ2-1; D might be TRBD2 (6 bases). CDR1 and CDR2 (germline): SGHTA, FQGTGA. The CDR3 contains 16 residues. The V end lost 5 bases, the J end lost 3 bases, and 17 bases lay between the germline ends. The CDR3 reads CASSPQGGLGYNEQFF. The CDR3 DNA follows: TGTGCCAGCAGCCCCCAGGGAGGCTTGGGCTACAATGAGCAGTTCTTC.

The chain combines TRBV12-3 or TRBV12-4 with TRBJ1-6; no clear D. V lost 6 bases, J lost 9 bases, and 9 bases lay in between. The CDR3 sequence is 12 residues long. CDR3 nucleotides: TGTGCCAGCAGCAGTAATTTTTCACCCCTCCACTTT. Protein product: CASSSNFSPLHF.

V gene TRBV27 combines with J gene TRBJ1-2, with 8 bases that match TRBD1. Germline assignment: CDR1 MNHEY and CDR2 SMNVEV (reference sequence). The CDR3 runs 16 residues. With V trimmed by 2 bases and J by 3 bases, 8 bases remained unmatched. In nucleotides, the CDR3 is TGTGCCAGCAGTTTACTCCCCTTGGGACAGGACTATGGCTACACCTTC. It specifies CASSLLPLGQDYGYTF.

The rearrangement joins TRBV7-9 to TRBJ2-7; no firm D call. The germline V and J ends were trimmed by 5 bases and 9 bases, with 14 bases remaining between them. This CDR3 is built from 12 residues. Germline CDR1 and CDR2: SEHNR and FQNEAQ (reference sequence). In DNA form, the CDR3 reads TGTGCCAGCAGCGTGGACCTGGCTGGGCAGTACTTC. Its protein is CASSVDLAGQYF.